The 18 T cell receptor beta chains below were found in one sample sequenced in a study of T cells after somatic rescue of genetic block. Generated by immunoSEQ multiplex PCR, the TCRdb table keeps only in-frame clones and is missing some. Seen here are 68,000 or so clones, around 92% observed once, and the top ten hold roughly 3%. The sequenced material came from peripheral blood mononuclear cells (PBMCs). The receptors come from a man aged 35 to 55.

The CDR3 coding sequence is TGTGCCACCAGCAGCAACTCCTACGGCCCCACACGGGCCTCAGAGCAGTACTTC. This translates into CATSSNSYGPTRASEQYF. The genes are TRBV15 and TRBJ2-7; no firm D call. The CDR3 sequence is 18 residues long. Trimming took off 3 bases at V and 7 bases at J, with 28 bases between the two ends. Germline CDR1 reads LNHNV; CDR2 reads YYDKDF (reference sequence). Together with reference TRBV15 and TRBJ2-7, the CDR3 gives the full variable domain: DAMVIQNPRYQVTQFGKPVTLSCSQTLNHNVMYWYQQKSSQAPKLLFHYYDKDFNNEADTPDNFQSRRPNTSFCFLDIRSPGLGDTAMYLCATSSNSYGPTRASEQYFGPGTRLTVT.

The chain is built from TRBV7-2 and TRBJ1-2; 7 positions agree with TRBD1. The CDR3 length is 13 residues. Germline trimming cut 5 bases from V and 3 bases from J; bases unmatched to any gene: 3. CDR1 and CDR2 (germline): SGHTA, FQGNSA. Written as DNA, the CDR3 is TGTGCCAGCAGCCTTACAGGGGACTATGGCTACACCTTC. Its protein product is CASSLTGDYGYTF.

This rearrangement joins TRBV7-2 to TRBJ2-1; TRBD1 or TRBD2 may be the D gene (7 bases each). Germline assignment: CDR1 SGHTA and CDR2 FQGNSA. V lost 5 bases, J lost 12 bases, and 17 bases lay in between. The CDR3 runs 13 residues. The CDR3 DNA reads as TGTGCCAGCAGCCAGGGGGGGGACTTAGGGCAGTTCTTC. Its protein product is CASSQGGDLGQFF. Full variable domain (rest looked up from reference TRBV7-2 and TRBJ2-1): GAGVSQSPSNKVTEKGKDVELRCDPISGHTALYWYRQSLGQGLEFLIYFQGNSAPDKSGLPSDRFSAERTGGSVSTLTIQRTQQEDSAVYLCASSQGGDLGQFFGPGTRLTVL.

This clone was found once. The chain joins TRBV6-1 to TRBJ1-5; possible D gene TRBD1, 5 bases. Trimming cost V 7 bases and J 3 bases, with 10 bases left between them. Germline lookup yields CDR1 MNHNS and CDR2 SASEGT. The CDR3 is 13 amino acids. CDR3 protein: CASTAGPNQPQHF. CDR3 DNA: TGTGCCAGCACGGCAGGGCCCAATCAGCCCCAGCATTTT.

The chain combines TRBV21-1 with TRBJ2-5; TRBD1, the table's D call, was not compared with the DNA. TRBV21-1 has pseudogene status. The CDR3 totals 15 residues. The CDR3 DNA sequence: TGTGCCAGCAGCAAAGCGCGGGACAGACAAGAGACCCAGTACTTC. This encodes CASSKARDRQETQYF.

The chain is built from TRBV7-9 and TRBJ1-5; TRBD1 matches 7 bases. V lost 5 bases, J lost 6 bases, and 7 bases stayed unmatched. The CDR3 runs 14 residues. Looked up from germline, CDR1 is SEHNR and CDR2 is FQNEAQ (reference sequence). The CDR3 bases are TGTGCCAGCAGCCTCGAGGGGGCTAGTCAGCCCCAGCATTTT. Its translation: CASSLEGASQPQHF.

The chain joins TRBV6-5 to TRBJ2-1; D unclear. The germline gives CDR1 MNHEY, CDR2 SVGAGI. V was pared by 5 bases and J by 15 bases, with 23 bases between. The CDR3 loop spans 14 amino acids. As DNA, the CDR3 is TGTGCCAGCAGTCTCGGTTCTCCCCCAATCGGCAGGTTCTTC. This sequence encodes CASSLGSPPIGRFF.

The chain recombines TRBV10-2 with TRBJ2-1; 11 bases align to TRBD2. There are 16 residues in the CDR3. J lost 5 bases, V lost 5 bases, and 8 bases had no gene match. The germline V gene has CDR1 WSHSY and CDR2 SAAADI. The CDR3 DNA reads as TGCGCCAGCAGTCTGAACCTAGCGGGAGGAGACAATGAGCAGTTCTTC. Translation gives CASSLNLAGGDNEQFF.

The CDR3 DNA is TGTGCCAGCAGGGACGGGACACTTAGCAATCAGCCCCAGCATTTT. As protein: CASRDGTLSNQPQHF. The chain uses TRBV5-5 and TRBJ1-5; D possibly corresponds to TRBD1 (6 bases). CDR1 and CDR2 (germline): SGHKS, YYEKEE (reference sequence). The CDR3 runs 15 residues. V was shortened by 5 bases and J by 0 bases, with 12 bases between the two germline ends.

The V call is TRBV19, the J call TRBJ1-5, with unresolved D. The CDR3 runs 13 residues. Per germline, CDR1 LNHDA and CDR2 SQIVND (reference sequence). V was pared by 1 base and J by 5 bases, with 6 bases between. The CDR3 protein is CASSIGVYQPQHF. The CDR3 coding sequence is TGTGCCAGTAGTATAGGGGTCTATCAGCCCCAGCATTTT.

The chain has TRBV2 and TRBJ1-4; D call uncertain. Germline loops: CDR1 SNHLY, CDR2 FYNNEI. There are 11 residues in the CDR3. V was clipped by 7 bases and J by 8 bases, with 8 bases between them. CDR3 amino acids: CASKAEEKLFF. CDR3 nucleotide sequence: TGTGCCAGCAAAGCGGAAGAAAAACTGTTTTTT. Supplemented by reference TRBV2 and TRBJ1-4, the full variable domain reads EPEVTQTPSHQVTQMGQEVILRCVPISNHLYFYWYRQILGQKVEFLVSFYNNEISEKSEIFDDQFSVERPDGSNFTLKIRSTKLEDSAMYFCASKAEEKLFFGSGTQLSVL.

This clone was observed once. V is TRBV10-3 and J is TRBJ2-5; TRBD1 matches at 10 bases. Trimming at V came to 2 bases and at J to 4 bases, leaving 1 base not matched to a gene. Germline CDR1 ENHRY, CDR2 SYGVKD. The CDR3 runs to 14 residues. CDR3 protein: CAISERDRGETQYF. As DNA, the CDR3 is TGTGCCATCAGTGAGAGGGACAGGGGAGAGACCCAGTACTTC.

The chain has TRBV29-1 and TRBJ1-1, with D hard to call. The V end was cut by 6 bases, the J end by 7 bases, with 9 bases between. There are 10 residues in the CDR3. Germline V CDR1 and CDR2: SQVTM, ANQGSEA. CDR3 nucleotide sequence: TGCAGCGTCCGGACTGTTGAAGCTTTCTTT. It specifies CSVRTVEAFF. Looking up the rest from reference TRBV29-1 and TRBJ1-1 gives the full variable domain: SAVISQKPSRDICQRGTSLTIQCQVDSQVTMMFWYRQQPGQSLTLIATANQGSEATYESGFVIDKFPISRPNLTFSTLTVSNMSPEDSSIYLCSVRTVEAFFGQGTRLTVV.

This CDR3 is CASSLVPGGPDTQYF. The DNA for the CDR3 is TGCGCCAGCAGCTTGGTTCCAGGGGGCCCAGATACGCAGTATTTT. The gene calls are TRBV5-1 and TRBJ2-3; 8 positions agree with TRBD1. Germline V gene lookup returns CDR1 SGHRS and CDR2 YFSETQ. The V gene end was trimmed by 0 bases and the J gene end by 4 bases; junction bases not matched to a gene: 4. This CDR3 spans 15 amino acids.

V gene TRBV2 combines with J gene TRBJ1-2; 10 bases align to TRBD1. This CDR3 spans 13 amino acids. V was clipped by 6 bases and J by 13 bases; unmatched bases: 11. Germline V CDR1 and CDR2: SNHLY, FYNNEI. The CDR3 nucleotides are TGTGCCAGCAGCCAGGGGGGACAGGGGCTTTGCACCTTC. Translating gives CASSQGGQGLCTF.

Only a few counts were recorded for this clone. The CDR3 region is CASSLGASSRYEQYF. For the CDR3, the DNA is TGTGCCAGCAGCTTAGGGGCTAGCAGCAGGTACGAGCAGTACTTC. The rearrangement joins TRBV7-2 to TRBJ2-7, with D maybe TRBD2 (5 bases). Trimming pared 1 base from V and 4 bases from J, leaving 14 bases between. Germline assignment: CDR1 SGHTA and CDR2 FQGNSA. The CDR3 spans 15 residues.

V and J are TRBV4-1 and TRBJ2-2, with D possibly TRBD1 on 5 matching bases. Trimming shortened V by 1 base and J by 6 bases, and 15 bases separated the two germline ends. The CDR3 is 16 amino acids. Germline CDR1 is MGHRA and CDR2 is YSYEKL. CDR3: CASSQVQGILAGELFF. The CDR3 DNA reads TGCGCCAGCAGCCAAGTTCAGGGAATCTTAGCCGGGGAGCTGTTTTTT.

The chain carries TRBV4-1 and TRBJ2-1; D gene ambiguous. V was shortened by 1 base and J by 2 bases, with 12 bases between the two germline ends. The CDR3 has 16 residues. Germline V gene lookup returns CDR1 MGHRA and CDR2 YSYEKL. This CDR3 reads CASSQAQTAAYNEQFF. In DNA, the CDR3 is TGCGCCAGCAGCCAAGCTCAGACCGCCGCCTACAATGAGCAGTTCTTC.